These T cell receptor beta chains were read from a single sample in a study of spatial heterogeneity in lung cancer. TCRdb independently ran MiXCR on the 5' RACE reads; one entry per CDR3 protein. The table records about 26,000 distinct CDR3 sequences, 9.5% to 15% of them present only once. Here the sequenced sample was PBMCs, taken at surgery. The receptors stem from a female donor with early-stage non-small cell lung cancer. CDR3s include the opening cysteine and the closing phenylalanine or tryptophan. D genes are given only for firm matches. Rows give clone size only sometimes, using once, few, many, or a class for an expanded clone.

V gene	J gene	clone size	D gene	CDR3 DNA	CDR3 protein
TRBV30	TRBJ1-1	many	-	TGTGCCTGGAGTTTCCCCGGACGGATTGAAGCTTTCTTT	CAWSFPGRIEAFF
TRBV3-1	TRBJ2-6	few	-	TGTGCCAGCAGACCTGACAACTCTGGGGCCAACGTCCTGACTTTC	CASRPDNSGANVLTF
TRBV9	TRBJ2-1	many	-	TGTGCCTCCAGCCAGGGGAACTACAATGAGCAGTTCTTC	CASSQGNYNEQFF
TRBV4-1	TRBJ2-2	many	-	TGCGCCAGCAGCCAAGAAGGTCGACTGGAAAACACCGGGGAGCTGTTTTTT	CASSQEGRLENTGELFF
TRBV3-1	TRBJ1-1	many	-	TGTGCCAGCAGCCAAGATACCGTCTTTGAAGCTTTCTTT	CASSQDTVFEAFF
TRBV7-9	TRBJ1-1	many	-	TGTGCCAGCAGCGAAGGGGGGGATGAAGCTTTCTTT	CASSEGGDEAFF
TRBV7-9	TRBJ2-3	-	-	TGTGCCAGCAGCCCCAACCCGCCGAAAACAGATACGCAGTATTTT	CASSPNPPKTDTQYF
TRBV4-3	TRBJ2-7	many	-	TGCGCCAGCAGCCAAATACTAACCTACGAGCAGTACTTC	CASSQILTYEQYF
TRBV29-1	TRBJ1-1	many	-	TGCAGCGTTGAATGGCAGACTCCTGAAGCTTTCTTT	CSVEWQTPEAFF
TRBV5-1	TRBJ2-2	many	TRBD1	TGCGCCAGCAGCTTGGGGACAGGGGGACCGAGCACCGGGGAGCTGTTTTTT	CASSLGTGGPSTGELFF
TRBV3-1	TRBJ2-3	many	-	TGTGCCAGCAGCCAAGAGGGCGATACGCAGTATTTT	CASSQEGDTQYF
TRBV12-3/TRBV12-4	TRBJ2-1	-	TRBD2	TGTGCCAGCAGGTTAGCGGGGGACATCAATGAGCAGTTCTTC	CASRLAGDINEQFF
TRBV12-3/TRBV12-4	TRBJ2-7	many	-	TGTGCCAGCAGTTTAGGGCCGCTCCCCTACGAGCAGTACTTC	CASSLGPLPYEQYF
TRBV27	TRBJ2-1	few	-	TGTGCCAGCAGTTTACGGGGGGCCGCCTACAATGAGCAGTTCTTC	CASSLRGAAYNEQFF
TRBV29-1	TRBJ2-7	-	TRBD2	TGCAGCGTGACCCTAGCGGGCGTCTACGAGCAGTACTTC	CSVTLAGVYEQYF
TRBV28	TRBJ1-5	-	-	TGTGCCAGCAGTTTTGTAAATCAGCCCCAGCATTTT	CASSFVNQPQHF
TRBV28	TRBJ2-1	many	-	TGTGCCAGCAGTCCCGGGGGCCAGAACTACAATGAGCAGTTCTTC	CASSPGGQNYNEQFF
TRBV11-2	TRBJ2-7	many	-	TGTGCCAGCAACCCCTCCGGCTACTCCTACGAGCAGTACTTC	CASNPSGYSYEQYF
TRBV3-1	TRBJ2-2	many	-	TGTGCCAGCAGCCAATACCCCCCCGGGGAGCTGTTTTTT	CASSQYPPGELFF
TRBV20-1	TRBJ1-1	many	-	TGCAGTGCTAGCCCTTCTATATGGGAGAACACTGAAGCTTTCTTT	CSASPSIWENTEAFF
TRBV7-2	TRBJ1-1	many	TRBD1	TGTGCCAGCAGCTCCCCGGGACAGGGAGCTGAAGCTTTCTTT	CASSSPGQGAEAFF
TRBV3-1	TRBJ2-3	many	-	TGTGCCAGCAGCCGGGGGGCGACCCCAGATACGCAGTATTTT	CASSRGATPDTQYF
TRBV28	TRBJ2-7	many	-	TGTGCCAGCAGTCCGACCTGGGGAACTAGCTCGAAGACCGTCTACGAGCAGTACTTC	CASSPTWGTSSKTVYEQYF
TRBV20-1	TRBJ2-7	-	-	TGCAGTGCTAGACCGAGGGCTACTACCTACGAGCAGTACTTC	CSARPRATTYEQYF
TRBV14	TRBJ2-3	-	TRBD2	TGTGCCAGCAGCCAAGTTTCTAGCGGGAGGATCACAGATACGCAGTATTTT	CASSQVSSGRITDTQYF
TRBV6-6	TRBJ2-1	many	TRBD1	TGTGCCAGCAGTCGGGTCGGGACAGCACTGAATGAGCAGTTCTTC	CASSRVGTALNEQFF
TRBV7-2	TRBJ1-2	many	-	TGTGCCAGCAGCCCCGTAGTGGCCCGGGTCAGCTATGGCTACACCTTC	CASSPVVARVSYGYTF
TRBV27	TRBJ1-1	few	TRBD1	TGTGCCAGCAGTTTAAGAGGACAGGGGTCCGAAGTTTTCTTT	CASSLRGQGSEVFF
TRBV7-9	TRBJ2-7	-	-	TGTGCCAGCAGCCGTATGGACAGTCCGGCGATGGAGCAGTACTTC	CASSRMDSPAMEQYF
TRBV7-2	TRBJ2-7	many	-	TGTGCCAGCAGCTTAGTTCGGACACCTACCTACGAGCAGTACTTC	CASSLVRTPTYEQYF
TRBV27	TRBJ2-7	-	TRBD1	TGTGCCAGCAGTTTAATAACCGGGACAGGGGCCTACGAGCAGTACTTC	CASSLITGTGAYEQYF
TRBV7-9	TRBJ1-5	many	-	TGTGCCAGCAGCTTCGGGACGCAGCCCCAGCATTTT	CASSFGTQPQHF
TRBV12-3/TRBV12-4	TRBJ2-5	many	TRBD1	TGTGCCAGCACCCATTCGGACAGGGGAGGGGAGACCCAGTACTTC	CASTHSDRGGETQYF
TRBV7-9	TRBJ2-5	many	-	TGTGCCAGCAGCTTAGGTCCCCCTGCGGGGAACCAAGAGACCCAGTACTTC	CASSLGPPAGNQETQYF
TRBV4-2	TRBJ2-7	many	-	TGTGCCAGCAGCCAAGATGAGTCGATCTACGAGCAGTACTTC	CASSQDESIYEQYF
TRBV7-3	TRBJ1-2	many	TRBD1	TGTGCCAGCAGCCCCGAGACAGGGGCGGGTGGCTACACCTTC	CASSPETGAGGYTF
TRBV6-6	TRBJ2-5	few	TRBD2	TGTGCCAGCAGTCATCGAGGACTAGCGGCAAAGATGGCCCAGTACTTC	CASSHRGLAAKMAQYF
TRBV7-2	TRBJ2-5	many	-	TGTGCCAGCAGCCAAGGAGAGACCCAGTACTTC	CASSQGETQYF
TRBV29-1	TRBJ2-1	-	TRBD2	TGCAGCGTTGAAGATCGAGGAGCGGGGATCAATGAGCAGTTCTTC	CSVEDRGAGINEQFF
TRBV6-6	TRBJ1-6	many	-	TGTGCCAGCAGTTTAGCACGGACCAATTCACCCCTCCACTTT	CASSLARTNSPLHF
TRBV7-9	TRBJ1-1	many	-	TGTGCCAGCAGTTTTCAGGAGCGGACTGAAGCTTTCTTT	CASSFQERTEAFF
TRBV11-3	TRBJ2-2	many	TRBD2	TGTGCCAGCGAGGGCGGGGGAGCGAACACCGGGGAGCTGTTTTTT	CASEGGGANTGELFF
TRBV20-1	TRBJ1-5	few	-	TGCAGTGCTAGATTGTTAGGTCAGGGTGATCAGCCCCAGCATTTT	CSARLLGQGDQPQHF
TRBV12-5	TRBJ2-1	many	TRBD2	TGTGCTAGTGGTTTGGTACTTACCAGCGGGAATAACAATGAGCAGTTCTTC	CASGLVLTSGNNNEQFF
TRBV19	TRBJ1-4	many	-	TGTGCCAGTAGTATGGGTGAAAAACTGTTTTTT	CASSMGEKLFF
TRBV20-1	TRBJ2-7	many	-	TGCAGTGCCCCGGGCCCTTCAGGGCGCGAGCAGTACTTC	CSAPGPSGREQYF
TRBV5-1	TRBJ2-5	many	TRBD1	TGCGCCAGCAGCTTCGGACAGGGGGCTGGGGAGACCCAGTACTTC	CASSFGQGAGETQYF
TRBV28	TRBJ2-7	many	-	TGTGCCAGCACCGCGGGAACGGCGGGTTACGAGCAGTACTTC	CASTAGTAGYEQYF
TRBV7-9	TRBJ2-1	many	TRBD2	TGTGCCAGCAGCTTAGTCCTAGCGGGAGTAGAGCAGTTCTTC	CASSLVLAGVEQFF
TRBV27	TRBJ2-5	many	TRBD2	TGTGCCAGCAGCTCCTCCCTGGCGGGAGGGCGGGAGACCCAGTACTTC	CASSSSLAGGRETQYF
TRBV19	TRBJ2-1	many	TRBD2	TGTGCCAGTAGTTCTAGCGGGATCCTGAGCTCCTACAATGAGCAGTTCTTC	CASSSSGILSSYNEQFF